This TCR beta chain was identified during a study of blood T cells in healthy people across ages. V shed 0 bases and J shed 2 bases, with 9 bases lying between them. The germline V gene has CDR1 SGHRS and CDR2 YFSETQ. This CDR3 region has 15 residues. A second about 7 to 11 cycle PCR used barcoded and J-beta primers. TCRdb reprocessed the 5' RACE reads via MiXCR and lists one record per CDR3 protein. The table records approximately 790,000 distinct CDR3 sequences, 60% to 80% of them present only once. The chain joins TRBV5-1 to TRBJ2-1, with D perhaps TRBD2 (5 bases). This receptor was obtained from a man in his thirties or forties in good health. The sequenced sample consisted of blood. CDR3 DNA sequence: TGCGCCAGCAGCTTGGTAGAGGGCACCTACAATGAGCAGTTCTTC. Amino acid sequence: CASSLVEGTYNEQFF.